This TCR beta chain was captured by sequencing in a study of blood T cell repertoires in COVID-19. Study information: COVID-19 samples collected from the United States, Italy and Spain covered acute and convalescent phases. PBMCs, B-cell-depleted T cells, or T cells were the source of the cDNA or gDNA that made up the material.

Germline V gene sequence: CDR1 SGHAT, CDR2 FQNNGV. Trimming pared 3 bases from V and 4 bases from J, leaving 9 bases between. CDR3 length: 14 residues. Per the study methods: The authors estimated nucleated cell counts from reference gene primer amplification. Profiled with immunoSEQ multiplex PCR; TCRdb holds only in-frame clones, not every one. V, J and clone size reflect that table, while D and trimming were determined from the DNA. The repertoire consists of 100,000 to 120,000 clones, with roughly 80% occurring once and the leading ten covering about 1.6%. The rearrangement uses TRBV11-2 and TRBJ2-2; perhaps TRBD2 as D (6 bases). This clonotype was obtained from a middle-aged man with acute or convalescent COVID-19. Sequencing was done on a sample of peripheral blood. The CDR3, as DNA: TGTGCCAGCAGCTTCCTAGCGAGCACCGGGGAGCTGTTTTTT. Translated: CASSFLASTGELFF.